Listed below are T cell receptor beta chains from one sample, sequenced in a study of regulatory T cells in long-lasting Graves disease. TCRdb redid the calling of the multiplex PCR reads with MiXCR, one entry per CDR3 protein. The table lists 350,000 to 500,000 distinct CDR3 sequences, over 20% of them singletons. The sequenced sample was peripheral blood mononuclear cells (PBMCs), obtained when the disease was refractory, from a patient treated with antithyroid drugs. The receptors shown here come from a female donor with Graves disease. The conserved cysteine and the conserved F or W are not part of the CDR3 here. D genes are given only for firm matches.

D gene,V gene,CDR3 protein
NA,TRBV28,ASSLEGKETQY
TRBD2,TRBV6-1,ASSLSSGNYNEQF
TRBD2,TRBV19,ASSPSRLAGAGELF
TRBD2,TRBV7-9,ASMGPGLAPPWETQY
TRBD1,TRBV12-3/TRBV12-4,ASSSTGAEQY
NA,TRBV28,ASRGGDNSPLH
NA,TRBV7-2,ASRDTGTSSYNEQF
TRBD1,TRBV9,ASSAGGPGQPQH
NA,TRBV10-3,AISDSYNEQF
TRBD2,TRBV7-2,ASSSHPGLENEQF
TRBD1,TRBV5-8,ASSPMGDRVPREQY
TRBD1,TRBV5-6,ASSPTRGQGGGYT
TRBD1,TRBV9,ASSVGQGRVYEQY
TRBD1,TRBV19,ASSPRQGNQPQH
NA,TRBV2,ASNTGLGETQY
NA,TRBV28,ASSSGTPTDTQY
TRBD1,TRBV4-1,ASTRGGGDGYT
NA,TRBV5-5,ASTPGGGATGANVLT
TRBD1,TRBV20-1,SARQTSTGGGNEQY
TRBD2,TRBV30,AWSLSGTGELF
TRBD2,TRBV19,ASSPGGTSGIGEQF
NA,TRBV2,ASSPGTVGY
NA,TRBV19,ASSSGTLATNEKLF
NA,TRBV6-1,ASRLGSEQY
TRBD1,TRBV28,ASSLSTGGFTDTQY
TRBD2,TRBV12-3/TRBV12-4,ASTQVGTIITGELL
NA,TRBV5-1,ASSLLGPNTEAF
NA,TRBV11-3,ASSPRPGNVETQY
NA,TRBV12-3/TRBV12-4,ASSPNILPETQY
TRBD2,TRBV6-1,ASEGGRLIGTQY
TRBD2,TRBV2,ASSELRTSYEQY
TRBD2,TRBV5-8,ASSLEASGSNTGELF
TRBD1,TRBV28,ASSLGTDLRYT
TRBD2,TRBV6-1,ASSRGDLGIQY
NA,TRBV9,ASSVYDRTSNTEAF
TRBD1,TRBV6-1,ASSRGQYNEQF
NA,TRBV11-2,ASSLVSDRFRSYNSPLH
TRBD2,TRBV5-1,ASSLREASEQY
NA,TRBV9,ASSAGGFSYEQY
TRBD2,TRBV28,ASSQTSGSSHEQY
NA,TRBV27,ASRPGGLYKQY
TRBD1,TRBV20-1,SASIGTASGQPQH
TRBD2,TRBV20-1,SAQPGLAGQAIAKNIQY